A single TCR beta chain is shown here with its context. Authors' processing steps: It was from reference gene primer amplification that nucleated cell counts were estimated. The assay was immunoSEQ multiplex PCR, and TCRdb's table has in-frame clones only and misses some. The DNA gave D and trimming, while V, J and clone size come from that table. Of 250,000 to 350,000 clones listed, about 85% are singletons. This sample is drawn from a study of blood T cell repertoires in COVID-19. Study details: The United States, Italy and Spain were the sources of the acute and convalescent COVID-19 samples.

The CDR3 runs 14 residues. V dropped 6 bases and J dropped 9; count of bases not matched to a gene: 11. Per germline, CDR1 MNHEY and CDR2 SVGAGI. The sequenced sample was peripheral blood. The sequence was collected from a human donor with COVID-19, enrolled during active disease. The donor label of this sample is uncertain. The V call is TRBV6-5, the J call TRBJ2-1; the match to TRBD2 covers 7 bases. DNA for the CDR3: TGTGCCAGCAGCGGGGGGTCCCGGTTGCCTGAGCAGTTCTTC. Translation gives CASSGGSRLPEQFF.